This TCR beta chain was sequenced during a study of identical twins (dated by TCRdb to the mid-2010s). Concerning the study at large: The study deep-sequenced TCR alpha and beta repertoires from monozygotic twins, unrelated adults of various ages and cord blood to test whether fetal clonotypes persist. To rule out contamination, the twin experiments were replicated at different times with different library preparation protocols. General conclusions and limits of the study: Compared with coincidental sharing between unrelated individuals, out-of-frame TCR alpha sequences shared between twins showed an excess of sequences with low generation probability. Because the same donors could not be followed over many years, the conclusions relied on cross-sectional statistical analysis. Recombination models systematically underestimated out-of-frame TCR alpha sharing in monozygotic twins but agreed with sharing between unrelated individuals. Abundant cord blood beta clonotypes had fewer insertions, young adult naive repertoires showed a similar but weaker trend, and memory repertoires showed no such trend. The excess sharing between twins in beta out-of-frame sequences was weaker because fewer shared sequences reduced the signal-to-noise ratio. Zero-insertion analyses could be partly confounded by invariant T cells such as MAIT and iNKT, although diverse VJ usage argued against such confounding for most clonotypes.

Note on this clonotype: There is no known antigen for this receptor. No per-base quality is available; no much larger clone lies one base away.

Spanning cysteine to phenylalanine, the CDR3 consists of 16 amino acids. Here the CDR3 DNA is all that survives: 48 bases in frame from base 1. Ends trimmed: V by 5 bases, J by 9 bases; bases unmatched to a gene: 12. Via the germline V gene, CDR1 is SGHTA and CDR2 FQGNSA. The library relied on 5' RACE. Sequencing was carried out with an Illumina HiSeq 2000. A universal primer binding site was introduced by template switching, and a unique molecular identifier was present in the final cDNA, enabling accurate counting of TCR cDNA molecules. Specific primers in the conserved constant-segment region were used to synthesize first-strand cDNA for TCR alpha and beta chains. To control for contamination, each cDNA library was double barcoded with a SMART-Mk sample barcode plus Illumina barcodes. TruSeq adapter sequences, together with Illumina sample barcodes, were added in two successive PCR steps. The Illumina HiSeq platform was used with custom primers to sequence TCR alpha and beta cDNA libraries. In the original analysis: MiGEC was used to process raw reads and extract unique molecular identifiers, and MiXCR was used to find CDR3 positions. Recombination models were inferred per individual with the repgenHMM and IGoR tools using an EM algorithm. Shared clonotypes were analyzed with the tcR package in R, and sharing was normalized by the product of cloneset sizes. To study raw recombination without the effects of thymic and clonal selection, out-of-frame nonproductive sequences were analyzed. TCRdb took the public reads, trimmed them with fastp at Q25, ran MiXCR for clone calling and kept in-frame beta chains. A single entry per CDR3 protein holds the most common genes and DNA from its merged rows. The V and J calls shown here were made by TCRdb, not taken from the authors' results. This sample gives 420,000 or so distinct CDR3 sequences in total; about a fifth of them show up just once. The top ten hold roughly 12% of the sample.

All donors were healthy Caucasians. Three unrelated non-twin adults were additionally sequenced: a male aged 18 to 29, a male aged 50 to 60 and a female aged 50 to 60. Miltenyi CD45RO+ enrichment and human naive T-cell isolation kits were used to isolate memory (CD45RO+) and naive T cells from PBMC. The source of this sequence is a man between 45 and 60 years old in good health. Sequencing was done on a sample of naive T cells sorted from blood. Sample cell subset or site, as interpreted from the label and publication: cells isolated with a human naive T-cell isolation kit. Recombination connected TRBV7-2 to TRBJ2-1, and TRBD2 matches 11 of the central bases. The CDR3 region: CASSLVIAGGLGEQFF. The bases are TGTGCCAGCAGCCTAGTCATAGCGGGAGGGCTTGGTGAGCAGTTCTTC.